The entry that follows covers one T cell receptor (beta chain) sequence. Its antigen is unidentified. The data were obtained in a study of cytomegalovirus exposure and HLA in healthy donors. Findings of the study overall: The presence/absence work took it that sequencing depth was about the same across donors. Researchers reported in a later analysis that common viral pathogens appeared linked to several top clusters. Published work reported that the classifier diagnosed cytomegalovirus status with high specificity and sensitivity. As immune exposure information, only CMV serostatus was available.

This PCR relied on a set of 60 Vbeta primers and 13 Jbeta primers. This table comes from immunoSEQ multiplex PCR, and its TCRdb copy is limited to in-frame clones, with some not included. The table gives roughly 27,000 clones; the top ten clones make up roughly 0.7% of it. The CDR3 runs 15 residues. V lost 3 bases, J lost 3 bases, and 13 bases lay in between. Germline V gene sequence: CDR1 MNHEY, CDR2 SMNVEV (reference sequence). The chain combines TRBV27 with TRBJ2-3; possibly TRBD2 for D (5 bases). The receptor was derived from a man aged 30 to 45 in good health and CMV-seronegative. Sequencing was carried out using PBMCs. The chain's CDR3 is CASSFEGVGTDTQYF. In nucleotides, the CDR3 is TGTGCCAGCAGTTTCGAGGGTGTGGGGACAGATACGCAGTATTTT.